A single sample is the source of the 3 T cell receptor beta chains below, sequenced in a study of spatial heterogeneity in lung cancer (dated by TCRdb to between 2018 and 2020). What these receptors recognize is not known. Explained via the paper, the time point label denotes: sample taken at primary tumor resection. Library preparation employed 5' RACE. The sample was run on a NextSeq 500. In-frame beta chains were kept once TCRdb had trimmed the public reads at Q25 with fastp and called clones with MiXCR. Each entry merges the rows of one CDR3 protein and shows their most common DNA and genes. A total of approximately 25,000 distinct CDR3 sequences appear in this sample, approximately 9.5% of them only once. The ten largest make up 6.5% to 8.5% of the sample. Overall study results and their limits: The tumor nonsynonymous mutation count correlated with the number of expanded alpha and beta TCRs within the tumor.

The sequenced sample was lung tumor tissue, obtained at surgery. The receptors were gathered from a male donor with early-stage non-small cell lung cancer.

This clonotype occurred many times. The chain has TRBV27 and TRBJ2-7; D is unresolved. V lost 0 bases to trimming and J lost 0 bases, with 6 bases between them. The CDR3 is 14 residues long. Germline CDR1 is MNHEY and CDR2 is SMNVEV (reference sequence). CDR3 loop: CASSLSPNSYEQYF. The DNA for the CDR3 is TGTGCCAGCAGTTTATCGCCAAACTCCTACGAGCAGTACTTC.

This clonotype was observed a handful of times. The rearrangement joins TRBV10-3 to TRBJ2-1; TRBD2 matches 14 bases. CDR1 and CDR2 (germline): ENHRY, SYGVKD. The V segment lost 5 bases and the J segment 4 bases; nucleotides outside the gene matches: 13. There are 19 residues in the CDR3. CDR3 in DNA: TGTGCCATCAGTACGCCGGGACTAGCGGGAGCGAGTGGGTACAATGAGCAGTTCTTC. This sequence encodes CAISTPGLAGASGYNEQFF.

This clonotype appeared many times. The V call is TRBV10-3, the J call TRBJ1-4; no firm D call. CDR1 is ENHRY and CDR2 is SYGVKD in the germline V gene. V was clipped by 6 bases and J by 4 bases, with 9 bases between them. This CDR3 contains 13 residues. The CDR3 DNA follows: TGTGCCATCAGAGCGGGCGGTAATGAAAAACTGTTTTTT. Translated, it gives CAIRAGGNEKLFF.